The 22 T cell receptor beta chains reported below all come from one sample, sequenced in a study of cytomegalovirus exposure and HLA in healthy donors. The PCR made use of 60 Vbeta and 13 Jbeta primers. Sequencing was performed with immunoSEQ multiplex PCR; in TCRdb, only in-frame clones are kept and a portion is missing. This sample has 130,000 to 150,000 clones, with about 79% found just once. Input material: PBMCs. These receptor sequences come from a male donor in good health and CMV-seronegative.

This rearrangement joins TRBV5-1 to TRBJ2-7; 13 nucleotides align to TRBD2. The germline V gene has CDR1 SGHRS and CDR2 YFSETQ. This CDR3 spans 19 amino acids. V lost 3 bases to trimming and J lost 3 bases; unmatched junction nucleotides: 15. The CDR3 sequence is CASSYQTGTSGMSSYEQYF. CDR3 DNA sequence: TGCGCCAGCAGCTACCAAACCGGGACTAGCGGGATGAGCAGCTACGAGCAGTACTTC. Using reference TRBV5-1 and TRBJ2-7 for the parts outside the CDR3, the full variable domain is KAGVTQTPRYLIKTRGQQVTLSCSPISGHRSVSWYQQTPGQGLQFLFEYFSETQRNKGNFPGRFSGRQFSNSRSEMNVSTLELGDSALYLCASSYQTGTSGMSSYEQYFGPGTRLTVT.

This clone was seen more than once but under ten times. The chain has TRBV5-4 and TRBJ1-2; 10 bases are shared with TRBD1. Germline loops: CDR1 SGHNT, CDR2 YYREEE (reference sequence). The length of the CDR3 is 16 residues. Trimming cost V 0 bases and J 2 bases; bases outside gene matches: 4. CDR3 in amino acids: CASSLGQGAQNYGYTF. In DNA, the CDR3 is TGTGCCAGCAGCTTGGGACAGGGGGCGCAAAACTATGGCTACACCTTC.

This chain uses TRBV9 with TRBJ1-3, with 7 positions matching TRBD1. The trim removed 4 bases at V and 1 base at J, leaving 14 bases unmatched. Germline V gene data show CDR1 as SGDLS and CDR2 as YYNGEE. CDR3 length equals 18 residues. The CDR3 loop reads CASSLGVGKGASGNTIYF. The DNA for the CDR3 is TGTGCCAGCAGCCTTGGGGTGGGGAAGGGGGCATCTGGAAACACCATATATTTT.

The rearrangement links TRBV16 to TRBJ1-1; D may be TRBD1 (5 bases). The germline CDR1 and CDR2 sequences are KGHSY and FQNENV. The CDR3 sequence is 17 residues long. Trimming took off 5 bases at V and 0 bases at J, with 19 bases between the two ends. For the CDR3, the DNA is TGTGCCAGCAGCACAGACAGTGACGCAGGTCTGAACACTGAAGCTTTCTTT. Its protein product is CASSTDSDAGLNTEAFF.

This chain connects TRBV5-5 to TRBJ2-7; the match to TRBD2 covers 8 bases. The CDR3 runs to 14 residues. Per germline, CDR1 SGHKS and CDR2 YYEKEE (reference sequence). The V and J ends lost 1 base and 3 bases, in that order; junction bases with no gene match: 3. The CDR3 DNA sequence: TGTGCCAGCAGCTTGTACGGGGGGGACTACGAGCAGTACTTC. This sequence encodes CASSLYGGDYEQYF.

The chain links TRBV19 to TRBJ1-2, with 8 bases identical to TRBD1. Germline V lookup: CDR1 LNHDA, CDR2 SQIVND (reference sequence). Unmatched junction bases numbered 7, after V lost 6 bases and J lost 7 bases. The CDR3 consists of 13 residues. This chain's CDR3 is CASRLQGAAGYTF. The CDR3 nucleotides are TGTGCCAGTAGGCTGCAGGGGGCTGCTGGCTACACCTTC.

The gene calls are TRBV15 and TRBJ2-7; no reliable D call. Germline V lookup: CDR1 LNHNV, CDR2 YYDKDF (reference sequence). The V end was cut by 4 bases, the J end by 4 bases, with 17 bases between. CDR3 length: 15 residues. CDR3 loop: CATSIIRSQKYEQYF. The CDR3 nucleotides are TGTGCCACCAGCATTATCCGGAGCCAGAAATACGAGCAGTACTTC.

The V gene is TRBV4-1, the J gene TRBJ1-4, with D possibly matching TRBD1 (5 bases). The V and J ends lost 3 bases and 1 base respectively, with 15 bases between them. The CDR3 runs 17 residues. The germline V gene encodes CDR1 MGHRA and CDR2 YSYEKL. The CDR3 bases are TGCGCCAGCAGCCACCCTAAGGCGGGGGGAACTAATGAAAAACTGTTTTTT. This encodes CASSHPKAGGTNEKLFF.

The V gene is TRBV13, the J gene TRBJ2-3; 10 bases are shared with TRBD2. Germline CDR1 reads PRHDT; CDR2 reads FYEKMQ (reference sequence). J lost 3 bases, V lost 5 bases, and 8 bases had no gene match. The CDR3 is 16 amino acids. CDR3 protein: CASSRPTSGMTDTQYF. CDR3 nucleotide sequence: TGTGCCAGCAGCCGACCCACTAGCGGGATGACAGATACGCAGTATTTT.

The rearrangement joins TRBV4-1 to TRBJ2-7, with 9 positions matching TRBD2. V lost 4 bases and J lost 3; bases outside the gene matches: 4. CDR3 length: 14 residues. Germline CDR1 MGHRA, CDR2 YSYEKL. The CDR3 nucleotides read TGCGCCAGCAGCCCTTTTAGCGGGAGCTACGAGCAGTACTTC. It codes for CASSPFSGSYEQYF.

The CDR3 here is CASSWTGNTEAFF. As DNA, the CDR3 is TGTGCCAGCAGCTGGACAGGGAACACTGAAGCTTTCTTT. The chain employs TRBV27 and TRBJ1-1; 7 nucleotides match TRBD1. This CDR3 contains 13 residues. The V segment lost 6 bases and the J segment 1 base; nucleotides outside the gene matches: 2. Germline CDR1 is MNHEY and CDR2 is SMNVEV (reference sequence).

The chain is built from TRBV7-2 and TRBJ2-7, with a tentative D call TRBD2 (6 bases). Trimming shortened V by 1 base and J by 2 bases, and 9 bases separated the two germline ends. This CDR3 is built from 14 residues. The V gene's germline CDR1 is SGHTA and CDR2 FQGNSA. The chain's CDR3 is CASSLDGGPYEQYF. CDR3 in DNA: TGTGCCAGCAGCTTAGACGGGGGACCCTACGAGCAGTACTTC. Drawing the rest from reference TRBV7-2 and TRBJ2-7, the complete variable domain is GAGVSQSPSNKVTEKGKDVELRCDPISGHTALYWYRQSLGQGLEFLIYFQGNSAPDKSGLPSDRFSAERTGGSVSTLTIQRTQQEDSAVYLCASSLDGGPYEQYFGPGTRLTVT.

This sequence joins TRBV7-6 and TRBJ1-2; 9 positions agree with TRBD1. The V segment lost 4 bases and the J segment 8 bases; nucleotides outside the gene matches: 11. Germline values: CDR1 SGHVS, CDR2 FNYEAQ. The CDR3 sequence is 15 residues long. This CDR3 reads CASSSSGTGGWGYTF. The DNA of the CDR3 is TGTGCCAGCAGCTCCTCGGGAACAGGGGGCTGGGGCTACACCTTC.

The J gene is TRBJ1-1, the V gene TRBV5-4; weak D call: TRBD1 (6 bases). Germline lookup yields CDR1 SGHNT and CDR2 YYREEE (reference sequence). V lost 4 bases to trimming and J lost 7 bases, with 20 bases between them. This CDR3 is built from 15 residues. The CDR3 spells CASSPGGRGGIEAFF. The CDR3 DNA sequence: TGTGCCAGCAGCCCGGGGGGCAGGGGAGGAATTGAAGCTTTCTTT.

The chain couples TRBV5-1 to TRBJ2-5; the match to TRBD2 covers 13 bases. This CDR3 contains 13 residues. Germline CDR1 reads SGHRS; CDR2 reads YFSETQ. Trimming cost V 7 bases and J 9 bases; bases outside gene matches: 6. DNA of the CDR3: TGCGCCAGCGGGACTAGCGGGGATACGCCCCAGTACTTC. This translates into CASGTSGDTPQYF.

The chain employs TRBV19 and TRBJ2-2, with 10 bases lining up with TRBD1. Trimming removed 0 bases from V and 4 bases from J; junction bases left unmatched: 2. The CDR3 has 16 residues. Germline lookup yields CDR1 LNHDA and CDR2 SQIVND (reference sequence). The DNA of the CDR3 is TGTGCCAGTAGTATAGATTGGGACAGGGGCACCGGGGAGCTGTTTTTT. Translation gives CASSIDWDRGTGELFF.

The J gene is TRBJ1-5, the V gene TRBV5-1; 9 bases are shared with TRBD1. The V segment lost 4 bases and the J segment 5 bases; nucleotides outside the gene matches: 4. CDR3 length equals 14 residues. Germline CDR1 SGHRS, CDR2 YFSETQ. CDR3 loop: CASSKTGGDQPQHF. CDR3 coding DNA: TGCGCCAGCAGCAAGACAGGGGGTGATCAGCCCCAGCATTTT.

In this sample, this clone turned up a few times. The CDR3 here is CASSRWGQDYGYTF. The CDR3 coding sequence is TGTGCCAGCAGCCGATGGGGGCAAGACTATGGCTACACCTTC. The rearrangement joins TRBV9 to TRBJ1-2; TRBD1 might be the D (6 bases). The germline gives CDR1 SGDLS, CDR2 YYNGEE. V was trimmed by 4 bases and J by 3 bases, leaving 13 bases between them. CDR3 length: 14 amino acids. Full variable domain (missing parts from reference TRBV9 and TRBJ1-2): DSGVTQTPKHLITATGQRVTLRCSPRSGDLSVYWYQQSLDQGLQFLIQYYNGEERAKGNILERFSAQQFPDLHSELNLSSLELGDSALYFCASSRWGQDYGYTFGSGTRLTVV.

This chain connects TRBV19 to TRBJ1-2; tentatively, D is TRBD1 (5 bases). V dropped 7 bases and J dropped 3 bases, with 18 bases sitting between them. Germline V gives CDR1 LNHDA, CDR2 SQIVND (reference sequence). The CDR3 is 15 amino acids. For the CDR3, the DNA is TGTGCCAGTACCCGGGACTCGGTGAAGGACTATGGCTACACCTTC. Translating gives CASTRDSVKDYGYTF.

CDR3: CASSQDNGGGGFVPEAFF. In DNA, the CDR3 is TGCGCCAGCAGCCAAGATAACGGGGGGGGCGGGTTCGTACCTGAAGCTTTCTTT. The chain couples TRBV4-1 to TRBJ1-1; a weak D match, TRBD1 (6 bases). This CDR3 contains 18 residues. Germline CDR1 and CDR2: MGHRA and YSYEKL. V gave up 0 bases and J gave up 6 bases, with 23 bases separating them.

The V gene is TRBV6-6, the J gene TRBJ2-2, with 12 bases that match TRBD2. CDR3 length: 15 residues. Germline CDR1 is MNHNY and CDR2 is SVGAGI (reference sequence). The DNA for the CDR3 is TGTTCCACTACTACCCTAGCGGGAGGGACCGGGGAGCTGTTTTTT. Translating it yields CSTTTLAGGTGELFF.

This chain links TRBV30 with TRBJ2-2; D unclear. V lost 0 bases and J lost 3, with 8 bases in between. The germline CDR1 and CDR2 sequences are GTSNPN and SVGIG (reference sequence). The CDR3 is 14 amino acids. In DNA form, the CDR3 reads TGTGCCTGGAGTGTCGTTCGGTACACCGGGGAGCTGTTTTTT. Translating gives CAWSVVRYTGELFF.